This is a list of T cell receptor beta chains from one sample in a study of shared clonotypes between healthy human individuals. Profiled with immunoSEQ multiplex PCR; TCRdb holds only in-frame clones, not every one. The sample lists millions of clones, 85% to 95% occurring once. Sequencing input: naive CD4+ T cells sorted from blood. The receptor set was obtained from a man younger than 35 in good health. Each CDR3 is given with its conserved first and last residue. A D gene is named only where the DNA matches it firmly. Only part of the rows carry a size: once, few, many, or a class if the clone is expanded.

cdr3_aa: CASSRALGTDNQPQHF
cdr3_nt: TGTGCCAGCTCACGGGCGCTGGGCACAGACAATCAGCCCCAGCATTTT
d_call: -
j_call: TRBJ1-5
v_call: TRBV18
clone_size: -

cdr3_aa: CASPVGQDGGYYGYTF
cdr3_nt: TGTGCCAGCCCGGTTGGACAGGACGGGGGATACTATGGCTACACCTTC
d_call: TRBD1
j_call: TRBJ1-2
v_call: TRBV2
clone_size: -

cdr3_aa: CASSLGQAAYEQYF
cdr3_nt: TGTGCCAGCAGCTTAGGACAAGCCGCCTACGAGCAGTACTTC
d_call: -
j_call: TRBJ2-7
v_call: TRBV7-2
clone_size: once

cdr3_aa: CASSPAYRTYEQYF
cdr3_nt: TGTGCCAGCAGTCCCGCGTACAGAACCTACGAGCAGTACTTC
d_call: -
j_call: TRBJ2-7
v_call: TRBV6-1
clone_size: -

cdr3_aa: CASSFAQGASDTQYF
cdr3_nt: TGCGCCAGCAGCTTTGCCCAGGGTGCGTCAGATACGCAGTATTTT
d_call: -
j_call: TRBJ2-3
v_call: TRBV5-1
clone_size: -

cdr3_aa: CASSPSTQGEQYF
cdr3_nt: TGTGCCAGCTCACCTTCGACCCAGGGAGAGCAGTACTTC
d_call: -
j_call: TRBJ2-7
v_call: TRBV18
clone_size: -

cdr3_aa: CASSPFTGQVNEQYF
cdr3_nt: TGTGCCAGCTCACCGTTTACGGGACAGGTTAACGAGCAGTACTTC
d_call: TRBD1
j_call: TRBJ2-7
v_call: TRBV18
clone_size: -

cdr3_aa: CASSRGQRDNSPLHF
cdr3_nt: TGTGCCAGCAGTAGGGGACAGCGAGATAATTCACCCCTCCACTTT
d_call: TRBD1
j_call: TRBJ1-6
v_call: TRBV6-6
clone_size: -

cdr3_aa: CARSTAGTRISTDTQYF
cdr3_nt: TGCGCCAGGTCCACGGCGGGGACCCGCATTAGCACAGATACGCAGTATTTT
d_call: -
j_call: TRBJ2-3
v_call: TRBV5-1
clone_size: -

cdr3_aa: CASSQKAGTGGSNEKLFF
cdr3_nt: TGTGCCAGCAGCCAAAAGGCCGGGACAGGGGGCTCTAATGAAAAACTGTTTTTT
d_call: TRBD1
j_call: TRBJ1-4
v_call: TRBV7-9
clone_size: -

cdr3_aa: CATSRRGPSFLDTQYF
cdr3_nt: TGTGCCACCAGCAGACGGGGACCGTCGTTTTTAGATACGCAGTATTTT
d_call: -
j_call: TRBJ2-3
v_call: TRBV15
clone_size: once

cdr3_aa: CASSLGGQKTQYF
cdr3_nt: TGTGCCAGCAGCTTAGGAGGGCAGAAGACCCAGTACTTC
d_call: -
j_call: TRBJ2-5
v_call: TRBV7-2
clone_size: once

cdr3_aa: CAWMLLRGYTDTQYF
cdr3_nt: TGTGCCTGGATGCTCTTGCGGGGATACACAGATACGCAGTATTTT
d_call: -
j_call: TRBJ2-3
v_call: TRBV30
clone_size: -

cdr3_aa: CASSSYYEQYF
cdr3_nt: TGTGCCAGCAGCTCGTACTACGAGCAGTACTTC
d_call: -
j_call: TRBJ2-7
v_call: TRBV7-2
clone_size: -

cdr3_aa: CASSLGGFDSPLHF
cdr3_nt: TGTGCCAGCAGCTTGGGAGGTTTTGATTCACCCCTCCACTTT
d_call: -
j_call: TRBJ1-6
v_call: TRBV5-4
clone_size: -

cdr3_aa: CASSYTSGAISVLTF
cdr3_nt: TGTGCCAGCAGCTACACGTCGGGAGCTATATCCGTCCTGACTTTC
d_call: -
j_call: TRBJ2-6
v_call: TRBV7-2
clone_size: -

cdr3_aa: CASSLKSNGEAFF
cdr3_nt: TGTGCCAGCAGCTTAAAAAGTAACGGTGAAGCTTTCTTT
d_call: -
j_call: TRBJ1-1
v_call: TRBV7-9
clone_size: -

cdr3_aa: CASSFGTAGVSNYGYTF
cdr3_nt: TGTGCCAGCAGCTTTGGGACCGCGGGGGTTTCGAACTATGGCTACACCTTC
d_call: -
j_call: TRBJ1-2
v_call: TRBV7-2
clone_size: -

cdr3_aa: CASSPSGGAFNEQFF
cdr3_nt: TGTGCCAGCAGCCCAAGCGGGGGGGCTTTCAATGAGCAGTTCTTC
d_call: TRBD2
j_call: TRBJ2-1
v_call: TRBV7-3
clone_size: -

cdr3_aa: CASSPGTNNSPLHF
cdr3_nt: TGTGCCAGCAGTCCCGGGACCAATAATTCACCCCTCCACTTT
d_call: -
j_call: TRBJ1-6
v_call: TRBV2
clone_size: -

cdr3_aa: CASSLEGRATQYF
cdr3_nt: TGTGCCAGCAGTTTAGAAGGAAGGGCAACCCAGTACTTC
d_call: -
j_call: TRBJ2-5
v_call: TRBV27
clone_size: -

cdr3_aa: CASSQYSGSPYNEQFF
cdr3_nt: TGCGCCAGCAGCCAATACTCCGGCTCGCCCTACAATGAGCAGTTCTTC
d_call: -
j_call: TRBJ2-1
v_call: TRBV4-3
clone_size: -

cdr3_aa: CASRHTGQPNYGYTF
cdr3_nt: TGTGCCAGCAGACATACGGGACAGCCTAACTATGGCTACACCTTC
d_call: TRBD1
j_call: TRBJ1-2
v_call: TRBV7-9
clone_size: -

cdr3_aa: CASSLWKGPYQETQYF
cdr3_nt: TGCGCCAGCAGCTTGTGGAAGGGGCCCTACCAAGAGACCCAGTACTTC
d_call: -
j_call: TRBJ2-5
v_call: TRBV5-1
clone_size: -

cdr3_aa: CAKPDSTNTYEQYF
cdr3_nt: TGCGCCAAGCCGGACTCGACGAACACCTACGAGCAGTACTTC
d_call: -
j_call: TRBJ2-7
v_call: TRBV5-1
clone_size: -